The TCR beta chain under discussion was sequenced for a study of human T cells and chemical hapten exposure. TCRdb re-analysed the RACE reads in MiXCR, keeping a single row per CDR3 protein. The repertoire holds over 55,000 distinct CDR3 sequences, with over 8.5% as singletons. This clonotype was seen ten or more times. Its target is unknown. Study-level results: Versus controls, significantly more large CDR3 similarity clusters arose from expanded TCRs.

Trimming took off 1 base at V and 1 base at J, with 11 bases between the two ends. Per germline, CDR1 SGHRS and CDR2 YFSETQ. This CDR3 comprises 15 residues. The time point: patch test 3, about 24 weeks after DPC sensitization. Treatment defined: therapeutic diphenylcyclopropenone sensitization with weekly scalp DPC. The material sequenced was whole blood, taken in connection with sensitization to the hapten diphenylcyclopropenone (DPC). The chain carries TRBV5-1 and TRBJ2-5; no reliable D call. The source is a woman aged 50 to 60 with alopecia areata. Some clones in this sample may be carry-over from other donors' samples. CDR3 in amino acids: CASSLSSRSQETQYF. The CDR3 DNA sequence: TGCGCCAGCAGCTTGTCGTCACGATCCCAAGAGACCCAGTACTTC.